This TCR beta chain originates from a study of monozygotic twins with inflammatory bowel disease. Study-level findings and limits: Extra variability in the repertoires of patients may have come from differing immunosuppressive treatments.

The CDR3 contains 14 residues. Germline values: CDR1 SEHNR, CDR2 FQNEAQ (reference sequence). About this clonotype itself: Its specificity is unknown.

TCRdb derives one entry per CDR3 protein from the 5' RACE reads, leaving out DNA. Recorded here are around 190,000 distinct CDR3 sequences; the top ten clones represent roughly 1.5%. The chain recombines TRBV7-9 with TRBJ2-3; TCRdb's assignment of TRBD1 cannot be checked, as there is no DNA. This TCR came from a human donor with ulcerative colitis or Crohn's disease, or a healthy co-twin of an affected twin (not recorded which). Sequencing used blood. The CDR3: CASSRGTGEDTQYF. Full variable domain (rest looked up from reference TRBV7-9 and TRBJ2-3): DTGVSQNPRHKITKRGQNVTFRCDPISEHNRLYWYRQTLGQGPEFLTYFQNEAQLEKSRLLSDRFSAERPKGSFSTLEIQRTEQGDSAMYLCASSRGTGEDTQYFGPGTRLTVL.